This T cell receptor beta chain was captured in a study of radiation and T cells in renal cell carcinoma. Notes on the study in general: In blood, top tumor clones expanded by 2 weeks, shrinking by 4.

The time point is: blood 2 weeks post-SBRT. Treatment in this sample: 15 Gy SBRT to primary tumor, nephrectomy 4 weeks later. Notes on this clone: Its antigen remains unknown.

The assay was immunoSEQ multiplex PCR, and TCRdb's table has in-frame clones only and misses some. The table has some 150,000 clones, around 90% seen once. This receptor was obtained from a woman aged 50 to 65 with renal cell carcinoma. The material sequenced was blood, taken from a patient whose treatment included radiotherapy and nephrectomy.

The CDR3 sequence is CASSSRGAHGTEAFF. CDR3 sequence (DNA): TGTGCCAGCAGTTCCAGGGGGGCGCATGGCACTGAAGCTTTCTTT. The chain combines TRBV5-4 with TRBJ1-1; 7 bases match TRBD1. There are 15 residues in the CDR3. From germline, CDR1 is SGHNT and CDR2 YYREEE (reference sequence). Trimming at V came to 5 bases and at J to 4 bases, leaving 11 bases not matched to a gene.